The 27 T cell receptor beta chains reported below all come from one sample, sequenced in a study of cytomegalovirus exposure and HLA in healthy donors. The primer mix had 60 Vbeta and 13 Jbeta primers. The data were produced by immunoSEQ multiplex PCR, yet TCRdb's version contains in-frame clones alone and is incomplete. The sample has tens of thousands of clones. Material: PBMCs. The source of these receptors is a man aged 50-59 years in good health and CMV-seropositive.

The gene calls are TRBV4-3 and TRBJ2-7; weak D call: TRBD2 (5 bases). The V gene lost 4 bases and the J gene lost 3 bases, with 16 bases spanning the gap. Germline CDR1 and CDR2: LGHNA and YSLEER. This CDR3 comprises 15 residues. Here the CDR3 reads CASSPLPDGLYEQYF. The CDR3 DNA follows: TGCGCCAGCAGCCCCCTCCCGGACGGACTCTACGAGCAGTACTTC.

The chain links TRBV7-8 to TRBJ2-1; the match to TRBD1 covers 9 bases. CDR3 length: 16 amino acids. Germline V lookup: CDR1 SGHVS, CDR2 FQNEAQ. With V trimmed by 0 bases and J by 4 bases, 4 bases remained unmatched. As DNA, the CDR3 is TGTGCCAGCAGCTTAGCTCAGGGACAGGGATACAATGAGCAGTTCTTC. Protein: CASSLAQGQGYNEQFF.

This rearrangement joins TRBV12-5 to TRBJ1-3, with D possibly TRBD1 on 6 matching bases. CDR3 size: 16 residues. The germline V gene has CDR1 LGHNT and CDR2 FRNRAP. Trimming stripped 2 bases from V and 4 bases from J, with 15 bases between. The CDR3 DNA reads TGTGCTAGTGGTTTGCGACGAACAGGGACAGGAAACACCATATATTTT. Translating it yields CASGLRRTGTGNTIYF.

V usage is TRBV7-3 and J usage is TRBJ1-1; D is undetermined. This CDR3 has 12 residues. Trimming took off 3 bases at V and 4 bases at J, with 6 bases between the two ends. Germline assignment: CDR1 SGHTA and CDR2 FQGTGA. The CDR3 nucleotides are TGTGCCAGCAGCTTCCCCGGCACTGAAGCTTTCTTT. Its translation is CASSFPGTEAFF.

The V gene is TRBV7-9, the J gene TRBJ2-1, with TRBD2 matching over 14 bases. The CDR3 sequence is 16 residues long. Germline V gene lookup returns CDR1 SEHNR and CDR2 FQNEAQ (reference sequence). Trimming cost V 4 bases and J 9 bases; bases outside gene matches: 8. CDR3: CASSSGLAGDRGEQFF. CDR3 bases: TGTGCCAGCAGCTCGGGACTAGCGGGAGACCGGGGTGAGCAGTTCTTC.

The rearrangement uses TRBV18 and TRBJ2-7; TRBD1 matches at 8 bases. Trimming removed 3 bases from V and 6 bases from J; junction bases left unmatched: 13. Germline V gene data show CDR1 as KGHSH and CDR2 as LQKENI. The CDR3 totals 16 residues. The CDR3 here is CASSPGGTGGFREQYF. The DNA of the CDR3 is TGTGCCAGCTCACCGGGAGGAACAGGGGGGTTTCGCGAGCAGTACTTC.

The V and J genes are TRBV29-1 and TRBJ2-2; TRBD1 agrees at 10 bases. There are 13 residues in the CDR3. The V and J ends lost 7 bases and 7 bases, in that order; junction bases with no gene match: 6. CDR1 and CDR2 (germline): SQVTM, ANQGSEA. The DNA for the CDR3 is TGCAGCGCTAAGACAGGGGGCGGCGGGGAGCTGTTTTTT. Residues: CSAKTGGGGELFF.

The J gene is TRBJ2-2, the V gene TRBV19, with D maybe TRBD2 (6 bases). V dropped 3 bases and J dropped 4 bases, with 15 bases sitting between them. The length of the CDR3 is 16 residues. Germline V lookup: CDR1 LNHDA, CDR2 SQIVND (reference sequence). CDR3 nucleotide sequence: TGTGCCAGTAGTATGTGGGACTCCCTTCCCACCGGGGAGCTGTTTTTT. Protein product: CASSMWDSLPTGELFF. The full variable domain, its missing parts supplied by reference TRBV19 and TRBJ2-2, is DGGITQSPKYLFRKEGQNVTLSCEQNLNHDAMYWYRQDPGQGLRLIYYSQIVNDFQKGDIAEGYSVSREKKESFPLTVTSAQKNPTAFYLCASSMWDSLPTGELFFGEGSRLTVL.

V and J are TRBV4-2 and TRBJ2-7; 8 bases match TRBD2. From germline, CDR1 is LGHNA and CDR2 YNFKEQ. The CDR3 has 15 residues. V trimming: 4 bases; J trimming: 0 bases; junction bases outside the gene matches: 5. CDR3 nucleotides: TGTGCCAGCAGCCTAGGACTAGCTCCCTCCTACGAGCAGTACTTC. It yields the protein CASSLGLAPSYEQYF.

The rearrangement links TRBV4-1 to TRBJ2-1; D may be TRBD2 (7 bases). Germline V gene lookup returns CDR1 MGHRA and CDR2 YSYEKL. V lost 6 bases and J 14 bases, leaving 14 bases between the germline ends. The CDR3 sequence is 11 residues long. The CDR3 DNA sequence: TGCGCCAGCAGAGGGGGGAGGGCGGAGTTCTTC. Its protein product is CASRGGRAEFF.

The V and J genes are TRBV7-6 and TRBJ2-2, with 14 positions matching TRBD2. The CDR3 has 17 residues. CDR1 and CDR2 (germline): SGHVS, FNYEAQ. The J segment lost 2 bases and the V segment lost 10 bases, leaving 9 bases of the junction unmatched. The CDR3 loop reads CAINRLAGGQNTGELFF. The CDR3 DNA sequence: TGTGCCATCAACCGACTAGCGGGGGGGCAAAACACCGGGGAGCTGTTTTTT.

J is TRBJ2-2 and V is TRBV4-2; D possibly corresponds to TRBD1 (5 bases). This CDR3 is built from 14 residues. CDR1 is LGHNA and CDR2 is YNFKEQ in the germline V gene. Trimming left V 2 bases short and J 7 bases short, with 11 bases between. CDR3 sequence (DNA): TGTGCCAGCAGCCAATGGGGCTACGACGGGGAGCTGTTTTTT. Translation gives CASSQWGYDGELFF.

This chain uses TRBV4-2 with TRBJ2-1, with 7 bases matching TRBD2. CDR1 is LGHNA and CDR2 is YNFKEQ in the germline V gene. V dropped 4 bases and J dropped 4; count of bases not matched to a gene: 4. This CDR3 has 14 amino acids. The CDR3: CASSPGEGYNEQFF. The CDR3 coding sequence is TGTGCCAGCAGCCCCGGGGAGGGGTACAATGAGCAGTTCTTC.

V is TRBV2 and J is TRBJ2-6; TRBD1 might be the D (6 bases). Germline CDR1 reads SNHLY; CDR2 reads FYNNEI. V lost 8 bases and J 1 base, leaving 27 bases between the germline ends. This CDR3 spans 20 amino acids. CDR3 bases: TGTGCCAGCGGTGTAAAACAAAACAGGGCAGCTAAGTCTGGGGCCAACGTCCTGACTTTC. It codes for CASGVKQNRAAKSGANVLTF.

The DNA for the CDR3 is TGTGCCAGCGGAGTTTACGAGCAGTACGTC. Its translation is CASGVYEQYV. The chain has TRBV2 and TRBJ2-7; no definite D call. CDR3 length: 10 amino acids. Germline CDR1 reads SNHLY; CDR2 reads FYNNEI. V was cut by 8 bases and J by 4 bases, with 6 bases left in between.

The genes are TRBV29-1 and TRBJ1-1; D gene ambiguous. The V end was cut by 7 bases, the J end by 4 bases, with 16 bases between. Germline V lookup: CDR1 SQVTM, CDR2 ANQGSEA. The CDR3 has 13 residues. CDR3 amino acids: CSAKTHGSTEAFF. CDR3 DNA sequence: TGCAGCGCCAAGACGCACGGGAGCACTGAAGCTTTCTTT.

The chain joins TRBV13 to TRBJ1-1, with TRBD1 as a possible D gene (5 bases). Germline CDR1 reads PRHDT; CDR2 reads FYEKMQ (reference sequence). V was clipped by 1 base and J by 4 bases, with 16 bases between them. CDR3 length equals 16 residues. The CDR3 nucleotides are TGTGCCAGCAGCTTAGTCCCCGGGCCCAGGGTCACTGAAGCTTTCTTT. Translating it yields CASSLVPGPRVTEAFF.

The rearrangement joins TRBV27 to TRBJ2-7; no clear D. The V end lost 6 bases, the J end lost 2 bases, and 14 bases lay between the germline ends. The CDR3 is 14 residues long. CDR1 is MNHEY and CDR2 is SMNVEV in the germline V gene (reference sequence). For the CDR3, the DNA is TGTGCCAGCAGCCCCACCGCGGCCCCCTACGAGCAGTACGTC. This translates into CASSPTAAPYEQYV.

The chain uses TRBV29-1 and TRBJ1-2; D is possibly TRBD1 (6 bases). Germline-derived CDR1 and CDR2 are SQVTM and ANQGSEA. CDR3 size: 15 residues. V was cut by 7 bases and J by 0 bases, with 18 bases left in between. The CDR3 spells CSARDTAGTNYGYTF. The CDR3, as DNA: TGCAGCGCTAGGGACACGGCCGGCACTAACTATGGCTACACCTTC.

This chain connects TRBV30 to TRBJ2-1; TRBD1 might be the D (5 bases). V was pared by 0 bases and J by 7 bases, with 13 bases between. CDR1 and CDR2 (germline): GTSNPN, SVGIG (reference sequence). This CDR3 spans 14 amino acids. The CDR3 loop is CAWSVGAGKNEQFF. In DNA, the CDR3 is TGTGCCTGGAGTGTAGGCGCAGGGAAGAATGAGCAGTTCTTC.

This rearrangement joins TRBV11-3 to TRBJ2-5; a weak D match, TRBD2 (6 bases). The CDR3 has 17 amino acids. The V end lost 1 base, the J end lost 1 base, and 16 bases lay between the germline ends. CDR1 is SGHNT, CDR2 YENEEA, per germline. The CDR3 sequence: CASSLGGTGTGQETQYF. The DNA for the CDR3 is TGTGCCAGCAGCTTAGGGGGAACCGGGACTGGCCAAGAGACCCAGTACTTC.

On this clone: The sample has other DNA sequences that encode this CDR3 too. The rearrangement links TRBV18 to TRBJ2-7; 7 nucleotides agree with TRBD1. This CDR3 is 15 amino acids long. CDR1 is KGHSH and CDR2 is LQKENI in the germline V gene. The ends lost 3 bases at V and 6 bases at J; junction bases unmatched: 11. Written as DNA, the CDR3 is TGTGCCAGCTCACCCCCAGGGGGTTCCCCCCTCGAGCAGTACGTC. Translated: CASSPPGGSPLEQYV.

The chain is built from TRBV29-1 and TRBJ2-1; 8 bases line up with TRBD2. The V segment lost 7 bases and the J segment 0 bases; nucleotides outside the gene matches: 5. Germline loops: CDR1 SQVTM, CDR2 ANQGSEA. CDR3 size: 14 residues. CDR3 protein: CSARGGSSYNEQFF. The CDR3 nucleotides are TGCAGCGCCCGGGGGGGGAGCTCCTACAATGAGCAGTTCTTC.

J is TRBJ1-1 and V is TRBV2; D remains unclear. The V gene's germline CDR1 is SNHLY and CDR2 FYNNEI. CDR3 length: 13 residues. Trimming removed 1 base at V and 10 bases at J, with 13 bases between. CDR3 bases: TGTGCCAGCAGTGAAGGGGCAGCCAGCCCAGCTTTCTTT. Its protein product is CASSEGAASPAFF.

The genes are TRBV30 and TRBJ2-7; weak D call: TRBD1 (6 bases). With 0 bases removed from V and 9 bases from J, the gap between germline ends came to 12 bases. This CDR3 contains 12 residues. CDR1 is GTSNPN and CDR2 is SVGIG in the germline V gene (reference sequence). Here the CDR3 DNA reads TGTGCCTGGAGTGTAAGCGAGACAGGGCAGTACTTC. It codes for CAWSVSETGQYF.

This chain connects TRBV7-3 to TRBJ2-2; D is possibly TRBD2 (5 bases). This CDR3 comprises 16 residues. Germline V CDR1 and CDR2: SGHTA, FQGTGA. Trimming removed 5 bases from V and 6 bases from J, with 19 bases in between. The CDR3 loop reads CASSPTVGVTAGELFF. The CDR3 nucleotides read TGTGCCAGCAGCCCCACGGTGGGAGTGACGGCCGGGGAGCTGTTTTTT.

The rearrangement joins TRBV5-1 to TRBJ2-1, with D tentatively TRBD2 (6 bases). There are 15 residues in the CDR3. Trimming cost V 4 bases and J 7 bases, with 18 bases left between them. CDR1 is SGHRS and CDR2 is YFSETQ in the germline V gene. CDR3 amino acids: CASSTGTPRGNEQFF. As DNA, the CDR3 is TGCGCCAGCAGCACCGGGACTCCTCGGGGAAATGAGCAGTTCTTC.